This T cell receptor (beta chain) emerged from a study of metastatic and nonmetastatic thyroid tumors. Study summary: Repertoire comparison spanned blood and tumor or nodule tissue of malignant and benign thyroid patients. Whole-study results and caveats: Reported TCR beta diversity, measured in blood and tumor, was significantly higher for malignant thyroid tumors than for benign nodules.

Thyroid surgery was preceded by no treatment in any patient. This clone has ten or more counts. Its antigen is currently unknown. From the PCR reads, TCRdb re-called clones with MiXCR. The sample lists roughly 75,000 clones, around 13% occurring once. Sequenced input: tumor tissue. The TCR comes from a female donor with papillary thyroid cancer or a benign thyroid nodule (not recorded which). Some clones in this sample may be carry-over from other donors' samples.

CDR3 nucleotide sequence: TGCGCCAGCAGCTTGGCCCTCGGGACAGGGAATTCACCCCTCCACTTT. It specifies CASSLALGTGNSPLHF. J is TRBJ1-6 and V is TRBV5-1, with 9 bases aligning to TRBD1. This CDR3 has 16 residues. V was clipped by 0 bases and J by 7 bases; unmatched bases: 5. Germline V gene lookup returns CDR1 SGHRS and CDR2 YFSETQ.